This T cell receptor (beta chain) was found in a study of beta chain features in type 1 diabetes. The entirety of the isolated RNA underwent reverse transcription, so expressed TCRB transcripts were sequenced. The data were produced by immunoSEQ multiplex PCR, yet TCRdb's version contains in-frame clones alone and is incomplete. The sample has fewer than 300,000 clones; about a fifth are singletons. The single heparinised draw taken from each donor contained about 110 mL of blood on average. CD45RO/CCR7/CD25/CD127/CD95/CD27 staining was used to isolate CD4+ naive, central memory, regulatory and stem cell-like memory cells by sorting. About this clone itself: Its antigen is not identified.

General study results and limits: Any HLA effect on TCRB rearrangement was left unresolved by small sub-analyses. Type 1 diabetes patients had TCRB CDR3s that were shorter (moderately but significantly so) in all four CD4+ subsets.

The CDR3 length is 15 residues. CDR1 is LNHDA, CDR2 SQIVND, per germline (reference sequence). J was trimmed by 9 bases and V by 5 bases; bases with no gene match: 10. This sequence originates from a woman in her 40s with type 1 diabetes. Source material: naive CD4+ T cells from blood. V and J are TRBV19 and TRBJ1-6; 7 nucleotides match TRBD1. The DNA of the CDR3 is TGTGCCAGTAGTCCCCGGGACAGCCGTGGTTCACCCCTCCACTTT. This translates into CASSPRDSRGSPLHF. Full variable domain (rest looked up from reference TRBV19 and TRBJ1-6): DGGITQSPKYLFRKEGQNVTLSCEQNLNHDAMYWYRQDPGQGLRLIYYSQIVNDFQKGDIAEGYSVSREKKESFPLTVTSAQKNPTAFYLCASSPRDSRGSPLHFGNGTRLTVT.